The 24 T cell receptor beta chains below were found in one sample sequenced in a study of T cell repertoires in cytomegalovirus infection. TCRdb recomputed calls from the reads with MiXCR, one row per CDR3 protein. The sample comprises about 490,000 distinct CDR3 sequences, about 25% of which are singletons, and around 14% rests with the top ten. Material: PBMCs. These receptors originate from a human donor in good health (CMV status not recorded). Some clones in this sample may be carry-over from other donors' samples.

The V and J genes are TRBV7-9 and TRBJ1-1, with TRBD1 matching 7 bases. Germline V gene data show CDR1 as SEHNR and CDR2 as FQNEAQ (reference sequence). V lost 1 base, J lost 4 bases, and 9 bases stayed unmatched. The CDR3 is made up of 16 amino acids. CDR3 nucleotide sequence: TGTGCCAGCAGCTTAGGTAGGGGGCAAATCGGCACTGAAGCTTTCTTT. Translating it yields CASSLGRGQIGTEAFF. The entire variable domain, with the rest obtained from reference TRBV7-9 and TRBJ1-1, is as follows: DTGVSQNPRHKITKRGQNVTFRCDPISEHNRLYWYRQTLGQGPEFLTYFQNEAQLEKSRLLSDRFSAERPKGSFSTLEIQRTEQGDSAMYLCASSLGRGQIGTEAFFGQGTRLTVV.

This chain links TRBV11-2 with TRBJ2-1; D is perhaps TRBD2 (5 bases). This CDR3 region has 14 residues. Per germline, CDR1 SGHAT and CDR2 FQNNGV. Trimming stripped 3 bases from V and 6 bases from J, with 12 bases between. CDR3 bases: TGTGCCAGCAGCTTCCATGAGGCGGGCAATGAGCAGTTCTTC. Protein: CASSFHEAGNEQFF.

This clonotype has at least ten counts. The chain links TRBV7-2 to TRBJ1-2; D ambiguous. Per the germline V gene, CDR1 is SGHTA and CDR2 is FQGNSA. This CDR3 is built from 15 residues. Trimming removed 5 bases from V and 4 bases from J, with 17 bases in between. This chain's CDR3 is CASSPYGRRAYGYTF. Here the CDR3 DNA reads TGTGCCAGCAGCCCCTACGGTCGGCGTGCCTATGGCTACACCTTC.

In its sample, this clonotype was seen a few times. The chain links TRBV12-5 to TRBJ1-3; 8 nucleotides agree with TRBD1. Germline CDR1 and CDR2: LGHNT and FRNRAP. The CDR3 has 18 amino acids. The V segment lost 5 bases and the J segment 0 bases; nucleotides outside the gene matches: 12. CDR3 loop: CASGLPLGQGDSGNTIYF. CDR3 nucleotides: TGTGCTAGTGGTCTCCCCCTCGGACAGGGTGACTCTGGAAACACCATATATTTT.

Only a few counts were recorded for this clonotype. The rearrangement uses TRBV7-2 and TRBJ2-5; no firm D call. Germline values: CDR1 SGHTA, CDR2 FQGNSA. The CDR3 has 14 amino acids. Trimming took off 7 bases at V and 1 base at J, with 13 bases between the two ends. CDR3 residues: CASTPARAQETQYF. In DNA form, the CDR3 reads TGTGCCAGCACCCCCGCCCGGGCCCAAGAGACCCAGTACTTC.

The table lists this clonotype with many counts. The chain combines TRBV11-2 with TRBJ2-7; a possible D gene is TRBD2 (6 bases). The CDR3 consists of 17 residues. V lost 0 bases and J lost 1, with 16 bases in between. Germline CDR1 reads SGHAT; CDR2 reads FQNNGV. For the CDR3, the DNA is TGTGCCAGCAGCTTAGATTCGGGGGTTGCCCAATCCTACGAGCAGTACGTC. This codes for CASSLDSGVAQSYEQYV.

The V call is TRBV7-9, the J call TRBJ1-1; D is perhaps TRBD1 (6 bases). Per germline, CDR1 SEHNR and CDR2 FQNEAQ (reference sequence). V was cut by 5 bases and J by 5 bases, with 21 bases left in between. The CDR3 sequence is 16 residues long. CDR3 sequence reads: CASSLKGGGAGTEAFF. DNA of the CDR3: TGTGCCAGCAGCCTAAAAGGGGGGGGGGCCGGGACTGAAGCTTTCTTT.

This clonotype was recorded at least ten times. CDR3 loop: CASSRGTAYEQYF. For the CDR3, the DNA is TGTGCCAGCAGCCGAGGGACCGCCTACGAGCAGTACTTC. V and J are TRBV7-6 and TRBJ2-7, with D perhaps TRBD1 or TRBD2 (5 bases each). CDR3 length equals 13 residues. Germline CDR1 and CDR2: SGHVS and FNYEAQ. Trimming pared 5 bases from V and 2 bases from J, leaving 10 bases between.

The chain combines TRBV19 with TRBJ1-1; unclear D gene. V dropped 4 bases and J dropped 2 bases, with 14 bases sitting between them. The CDR3 extends over 15 amino acids. Germline CDR1 is LNHDA and CDR2 is SQIVND (reference sequence). The CDR3 here is CASSKGRNYNTEAFF. CDR3 DNA: TGTGCCAGTAGTAAAGGACGGAATTACAACACTGAAGCTTTCTTT. Using reference TRBV19 and TRBJ1-1 for the parts outside the CDR3, the full variable domain is DGGITQSPKYLFRKEGQNVTLSCEQNLNHDAMYWYRQDPGQGLRLIYYSQIVNDFQKGDIAEGYSVSREKKESFPLTVTSAQKNPTAFYLCASSKGRNYNTEAFFGQGTRLTVV.

This chain joins TRBV12-3 or TRBV12-4 and TRBJ1-2; 9 positions agree with TRBD1. This CDR3 comprises 15 residues. Trimming removed 3 bases from V and 1 base from J; junction bases left unmatched: 3. DNA for the CDR3: TGTGCCAGCAGTTTTTCGGGACAGGGTAACTATGGCTACACCTTC. Translating it yields CASSFSGQGNYGYTF.

This chain links TRBV7-7 with TRBJ2-3, with D maybe TRBD2 (5 bases). Germline values: CDR1 SSHAT, CDR2 FNYEAQ (reference sequence). The CDR3 length is 12 residues. V was trimmed by 5 bases and J by 5 bases, leaving 8 bases between them. CDR3 sequence (DNA): TGTGCCAGCAGCGGGAGCGGAGATACGCAGTATTTT. Its protein is CASSGSGDTQYF.

The genes are TRBV12-3 or TRBV12-4 and TRBJ1-2, with a tentative D call TRBD1 (6 bases). This CDR3 has 11 amino acids. V was trimmed by 11 bases and J by 2 bases, leaving 9 bases between them. Here the CDR3 reads CAAGGNYGYTF. The CDR3 nucleotides read TGTGCCGCCGGGGGCAACTATGGCTACACCTTC.

The rearrangement links TRBV29-1 to TRBJ2-3; 11 bases line up with TRBD2. Germline loops: CDR1 SQVTM, CDR2 ANQGSEA. This CDR3 region has 14 residues. V gave up 4 bases and J gave up 3 bases; unmatched junction bases: 3. CDR3 sequence (DNA): TGCAGCGTTGCCATAGCGGGAGGGACAGATACGCAGTATTTT. The encoded protein is CSVAIAGGTDTQYF.

The chain is built from TRBV5-8 and TRBJ2-1; no definite D call. This CDR3 is 14 amino acids long. Germline assignment: CDR1 SGHTS and CDR2 YDEGEE. V was pared by 4 bases and J by 1 base, with 9 bases between. The CDR3 nucleotides read TGTGCCAGCAGCCAGTCAGTATCCTACAATGAGCAGTTCTTC. Protein product: CASSQSVSYNEQFF.

This chain's CDR3 is CASSPRPGLAGGLGYNEQFF. In DNA form, the CDR3 reads TGTGCCAGCAGTCCCCGGCCGGGACTAGCGGGAGGATTGGGATACAATGAGCAGTTCTTC. This chain connects TRBV7-6 to TRBJ2-1, with 15 bases lining up with TRBD2. The CDR3 has 20 amino acids. After removal of 6 bases from V and 4 bases from J, the junction contained 16 bases not matched to a gene. Looked up from germline, CDR1 is SGHVS and CDR2 is FNYEAQ. The entire variable domain, with the rest obtained from reference TRBV7-6 and TRBJ2-1, is as follows: GAGVSQSPRYKVTKRGQDVALRCDPISGHVSLYWYRQALGQGPEFLTYFNYEAQQDKSGLPNDRFSAERPEGSISTLTIQRTEQRDSAMYRCASSPRPGLAGGLGYNEQFFGPGTRLTVL.

The chain uses TRBV5-1 and TRBJ2-1; a weak D match, TRBD2 (5 bases). CDR1 and CDR2 from the germline V gene are SGHRS and YFSETQ. The CDR3 runs 16 residues. Trimming shortened V by 3 bases and J by 6 bases, and 19 bases separated the two germline ends. CDR3 nucleotide sequence: TGCGCCAGCAGCTCCCTAGCTCGCGGTTCATCCAATGAGCAGTTCTTC. Translated: CASSSLARGSSNEQFF.

The chain links TRBV12-3 or TRBV12-4 to TRBJ2-1; possible D gene TRBD1, 6 bases. CDR3 length: 11 residues. Trimming stripped 5 bases from V and 11 bases from J, with 10 bases between. CDR3 sequence: CASSPGQKQFF. The CDR3 nucleotides are TGTGCCAGCAGTCCCGGACAGAAGCAGTTCTTC.

The V and J genes are TRBV28 and TRBJ1-1, with a tentative D call TRBD1 (5 bases). Trimming stripped 9 bases from V and 0 bases from J, with 17 bases between. The CDR3 contains 15 residues. The germline V gene encodes CDR1 MDHEN and CDR2 SYDVKM. CDR3 in amino acids: CASLALGTVNTEAFF. Here the CDR3 DNA reads TGTGCCAGTTTAGCCCTGGGGACGGTGAACACTGAAGCTTTCTTT.

This clonotype came up many times. The chain carries TRBV7-8 and TRBJ2-1; possibly TRBD1 or TRBD2 for D (7 bases each). V was trimmed by 5 bases and J by 5 bases, leaving 22 bases between them. This CDR3 comprises 17 residues. The V gene's germline CDR1 is SGHVS and CDR2 FQNEAQ. CDR3 DNA: TGTGCCAGCAGCCTAGTCCAGGGGCCAGGGGGGGACAATGAGCAGTTCTTC. Its translation: CASSLVQGPGGDNEQFF. Using reference TRBV7-8 and TRBJ2-1 for the parts outside the CDR3, the full variable domain is GAGVSQSPRYKVAKRGQDVALRCDPISGHVSLFWYQQALGQGPEFLTYFQNEAQLDKSGLPSDRFFAERPEGSVSTLKIQRTQQEDSAVYLCASSLVQGPGGDNEQFFGPGTRLTVL.

With respect to this clonotype: A read error is possible here, since a much larger clone lies one base away. V usage is TRBV5-5 and J usage is TRBJ1-1; unclear D gene. With 3 bases removed from V and 1 base from J, the gap between germline ends came to 7 bases. The CDR3 contains 13 residues. The germline CDR1 and CDR2 sequences are SGHKS and YYEKEE (reference sequence). The chain's CDR3 is CASSSDPNTEAFF. CDR3 nucleotides: TGTGCCAGCAGCTCGGACCCGAACACTGAAGCTTTCTTT.

The genes are TRBV4-3 and TRBJ2-1, with 7 bases aligning to TRBD1. The V gene end was trimmed by 4 bases and the J gene end by 0 bases; junction bases not matched to a gene: 3. The germline CDR1 and CDR2 sequences are LGHNA and YSLEER. The CDR3 loop spans 15 amino acids. The CDR3 region is CASSPGQYSYNEQFF. The DNA for the CDR3 is TGCGCCAGCAGCCCGGGACAGTACTCCTACAATGAGCAGTTCTTC.

This clonotype was found once. V is TRBV5-6 and J is TRBJ2-5; D unclear. Germline V lookup: CDR1 SGHDT, CDR2 YYEEEE. CDR3 size: 15 residues. V was cut by 4 bases and J by 4 bases, with 17 bases left in between. The CDR3: CASSPLDPNSETQYF. As DNA, the CDR3 is TGTGCCAGCAGCCCCCTCGACCCGAACTCAGAGACCCAGTACTTC.

This clonotype was recorded many times. The chain couples TRBV7-2 to TRBJ1-5, with D possibly being TRBD1 (5 bases). The V gene lost 5 bases and the J gene lost 6 bases, with 11 bases spanning the gap. This CDR3 spans 13 amino acids. Germline V lookup: CDR1 SGHTA, CDR2 FQGNSA. Written as DNA, the CDR3 is TGTGCCAGCAGCAAAGGGGTGGGTCAGCCCCAGCATTTT. Protein product: CASSKGVGQPQHF.

This sequence joins TRBV6-2 or TRBV6-3 and TRBJ2-3; 14 bases are a match to TRBD2. The CDR3 length is 18 residues. The germline CDR1 and CDR2 sequences are MNHEY and SVGEGT. J lost 0 bases, V lost 10 bases, and 12 bases had no gene match. The CDR3 nucleotides read TGTGCCAAATTGGTGGGACTAGCGGGAGCAATCAGCACAGATACGCAGTATTTT. It translates to CAKLVGLAGAISTDTQYF.